The sample holds many counts of the clone carrying this T cell receptor beta chain. No antigen is known for it. Unique molecular identifiers were incorporated during preparation of the TCRbeta library. TCRdb re-analysed the PCR reads in MiXCR, keeping a single row per CDR3 protein. This sample yields around 17,000 distinct CDR3 sequences, of which 4.5% to 6.5% are seen a single time; roughly 6.7% belongs to the top ten. J was trimmed by 6 bases and V by 3 bases; bases with no gene match: 6. The CDR3 length is 14 residues. The germline V gene has CDR1 DFQATT and CDR2 SNEGSKA (reference sequence). This sample was taken from a study of T-cell reconstitution after alpha-beta-depleted transplantation in children. Whole-study findings and limits: The origin of alpha-beta T cells about two months after transplant was reportedly several hundred expanded graft clones.

This sequence was found in a boy between 10 and 17 years old with acute lymphoblastic leukemia, due to receive a stem cell transplant. The genes are TRBV20-1 and TRBJ1-5, with TRBD1 identical over 9 bases. Sequences were derived from PBMCs, sampled before TCRalphabeta/CD19-depleted stem cell transplant. The CDR3 region has the DNA TGCAGTGCTAGTCCCGGGACAGGGCGTCAGCCCCAGCATTTT. Its protein product is CSASPGTGRQPQHF.